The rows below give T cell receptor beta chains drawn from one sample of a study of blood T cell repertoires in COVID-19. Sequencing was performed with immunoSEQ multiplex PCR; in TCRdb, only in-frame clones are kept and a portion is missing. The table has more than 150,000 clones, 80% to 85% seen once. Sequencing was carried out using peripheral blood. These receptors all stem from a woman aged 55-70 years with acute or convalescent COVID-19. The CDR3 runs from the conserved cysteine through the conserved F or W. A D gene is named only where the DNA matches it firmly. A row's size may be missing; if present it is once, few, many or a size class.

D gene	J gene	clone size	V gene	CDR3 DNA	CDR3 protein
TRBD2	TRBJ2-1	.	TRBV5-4	TGTGCCAGCAGCTCAAGAGCGGGGGGGTTAAATGAGCAGTTCTTC	CASSSRAGGLNEQFF
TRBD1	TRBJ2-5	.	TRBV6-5	TGTGCCAGCAGTTACTCTGGACAGGGCGGTCCTGGGACCCAGTACTTC	CASSYSGQGGPGTQYF
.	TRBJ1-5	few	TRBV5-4	TGTGCCAGCAGCTTGGACAGAAATCAGCCCCAGCATTTT	CASSLDRNQPQHF
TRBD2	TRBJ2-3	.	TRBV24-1	TGTGCCACCAGTGGGGGACTAAGCACAGATACGCAGTATTTT	CATSGGLSTDTQYF
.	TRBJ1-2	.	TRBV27	TGTGCCAGCAGTCCGTCAAAGGGCAGGGGTCTCCCTAACTATGGCTACACCTTC	CASSPSKGRGLPNYGYTF
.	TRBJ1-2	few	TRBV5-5	TGTGCCAGCAGCTTTTGGACTAGGTATGGCTACACCTTC	CASSFWTRYGYTF
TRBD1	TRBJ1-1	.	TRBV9	TGTGCCAGCAGCGGCACTCGGAGGGGGCACACTGAAGCTTTCTTT	CASSGTRRGHTEAFF
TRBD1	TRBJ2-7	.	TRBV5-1	TGCGCCAGCAGCTTCGGACAGGACCCTCTCAACCCCTACGAGCAGTACTTC	CASSFGQDPLNPYEQYF
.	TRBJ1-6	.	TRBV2	TGTGCCAGCAGTCCGGGTAACATATCACCCCTCCACTTT	CASSPGNISPLHF
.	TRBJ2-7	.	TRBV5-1	TGCGCCAGCAGCCCGCGGGCGGGGAGCTCCTACGAGCAGTACTTC	CASSPRAGSSYEQYF
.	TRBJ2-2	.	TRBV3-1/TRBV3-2	TGTGCCAGCAGCTCCCGTCGCGGGGAGCTGTTTTTT	CASSSRRGELFF
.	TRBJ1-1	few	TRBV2	TGTGCCAGCATGGGCCGTCCTTGGAACACTGAAGCTTTCTTT	CASMGRPWNTEAFF
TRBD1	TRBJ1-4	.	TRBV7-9	TGTGCCAGCAGGGGGACAGGGAGTAATGAAAAACTGTTTTTT	CASRGTGSNEKLFF
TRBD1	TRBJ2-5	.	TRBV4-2	TGTGCCAGCAGCCAAGGCTCAGGGGACAGAGAGACCCAGTACTTC	CASSQGSGDRETQYF
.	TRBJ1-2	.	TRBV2	TGTGCCAGCAGTGTGGGCCCAAGCCCTTTTGGCTACACCTTC	CASSVGPSPFGYTF
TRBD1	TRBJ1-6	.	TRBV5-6	TGTGCCAGCAGCTTTGACGGACAGGGTCGGTCACCCCTCCACTTT	CASSFDGQGRSPLHF
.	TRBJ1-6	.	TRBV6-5	TGTGCCAGCACCCCGGGGAGTTCCGGGAATTCACCCCTCCACTTT	CASTPGSSGNSPLHF
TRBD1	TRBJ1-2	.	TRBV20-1	TGCAGCCGAGGGACAGAGGAAGGCTACACCTTC	CSRGTEEGYTF
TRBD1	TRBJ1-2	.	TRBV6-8	TGTGCCAGCAGTTGGCCCGGGACAGTTGGCTACACCTTC	CASSWPGTVGYTF
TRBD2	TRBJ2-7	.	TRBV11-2	TGTGCCAGCAGCTTGGAGCGGGGGGTCTCCTACGAGCAGTACTTC	CASSLERGVSYEQYF
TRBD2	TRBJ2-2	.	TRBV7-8	TGTGCCAGCAGCCCTACTCCGACTAGCGGGGGGGCGGGTACCGGGGAGCTGTTTTTT	CASSPTPTSGGAGTGELFF
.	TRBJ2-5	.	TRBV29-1	TGCAGCGTTGATTATACGGCGGCCCCGGGGGAGACCCAGTACTTC	CSVDYTAAPGETQYF
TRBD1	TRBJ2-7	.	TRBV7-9	TGTGCCAGCAGCTTGAGGGCCGCGGGACAGGGGGCCTACGAGCAGTACTTC	CASSLRAAGQGAYEQYF
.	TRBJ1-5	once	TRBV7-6	TGTGCCAGCAGCGGCAGGGATAGCAATCAGCCCCAGCATTTT	CASSGRDSNQPQHF
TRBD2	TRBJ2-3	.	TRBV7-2	TGTGCCAGCAGTTCCACTAGCGGGGGGGCCAAGGGCACAGATACGCAGTATTTT	CASSSTSGGAKGTDTQYF
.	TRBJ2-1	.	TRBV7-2	TGTGCCAGCAGCTTCCCGGCGGGGGCTTACAATGAGCAGTTCTTC	CASSFPAGAYNEQFF
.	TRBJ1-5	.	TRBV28	TGTGCCAGCAGTTTAGGTCAGGGGAGGCCCCAGCATTTT	CASSLGQGRPQHF
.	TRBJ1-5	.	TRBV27	TGTGCCAGCAGTTCTGCAGGGAGGAGTCAGCCCCAGCATTTT	CASSSAGRSQPQHF
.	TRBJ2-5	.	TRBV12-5	TGTGCTAGTGCTCTGGGGTCGGGGAATGGAGAGACCCAGTACTTC	CASALGSGNGETQYF
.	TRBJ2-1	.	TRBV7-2	TGTGCCAGCAGCTTAGTAGGCAGGGTCGATGAGCAGTTCTTC	CASSLVGRVDEQFF
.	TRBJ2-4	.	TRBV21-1	TGTGCCAGCAGCAAAGAGGGGGGACAGGGGAAAAATACCATTCAGTACTTC	CASSKEGGQGKNTIQYF
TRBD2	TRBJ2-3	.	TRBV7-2	TGTGCCAGCAGCTTAGGGATGAGAGCGGGGTCCCCTGATACGCAGTATTTT	CASSLGMRAGSPDTQYF
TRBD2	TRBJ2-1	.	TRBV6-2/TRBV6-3	TGTGCCAGCAGCGGGACTAGCGGGGGGGCGATCTACAATGAGCAGTTCTTC	CASSGTSGGAIYNEQFF
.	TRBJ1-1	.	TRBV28	TGTGCCAGTAGGAGGAACACTGAAGCTTTCTTT	CASRRNTEAFF
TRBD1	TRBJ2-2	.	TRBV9	TGTGCCAGCAGCGTACGGACAGGGGGCCCCGGGGAGCTGTTTTTT	CASSVRTGGPGELFF
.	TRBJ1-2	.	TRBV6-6	TGTGCCAGCAGATTCTTGGAGACAGGATACTATGGCTACACCTTC	CASRFLETGYYGYTF
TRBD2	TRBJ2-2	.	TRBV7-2	TGTGCCAGCAGCGGCAGCGGGGGGGCCTCGACCGGGGAGCTGTTTTTT	CASSGSGGASTGELFF
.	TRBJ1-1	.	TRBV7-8	TGTGCCAGCAGCTTAGTCGGCGGCAGGGACACTGAAGCTTTCTTT	CASSLVGGRDTEAFF
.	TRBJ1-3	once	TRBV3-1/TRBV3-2	TGTGCCAGCAGCCTAGCTACTGGAAACACCATATATTTT	CASSLATGNTIYF
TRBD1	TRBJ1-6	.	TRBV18	TGTGCCAGCTCACCGGGACAGAAAAATTCACCCCTCCACTTT	CASSPGQKNSPLHF
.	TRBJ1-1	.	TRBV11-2	TGTGCCAGCAGCTTAGTGGGGGGTGGGCACACTGAAGCTTTCTTT	CASSLVGGGHTEAFF
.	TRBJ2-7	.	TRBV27	TGTGCCAGCAGTTTAACGCAGGCCCCCTACGAGCAGTACTTC	CASSLTQAPYEQYF
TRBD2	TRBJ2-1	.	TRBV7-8	TGTGCCAGCAGCTCCGGACTAGCGGGGGGGCAATGGGAGCAGTTCTTC	CASSSGLAGGQWEQFF
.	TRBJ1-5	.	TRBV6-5	TGTGCCAGCAGTTACTGGCAGGGGCATCAGCCCCAGCATTTT	CASSYWQGHQPQHF
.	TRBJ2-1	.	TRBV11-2	TGTGCCAGCAGCTTAGTTGCGGGGAGCTCCTACAATGAGCAGTTCTTC	CASSLVAGSSYNEQFF
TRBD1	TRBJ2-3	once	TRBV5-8	TGTGCCAGCAGCATGCCTAACAGGGGTACAGATACGCAGTATTTT	CASSMPNRGTDTQYF
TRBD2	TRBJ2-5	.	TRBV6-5	TGTGCCAGCAGTTACCGTGGACTAGCAACAGAGACCCAGTACTTC	CASSYRGLATETQYF
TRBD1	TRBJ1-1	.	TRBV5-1	TGCGCCAGCAGCTTTCGAGGACAGGGGTTTATGAACACTGAAGCTTTCTTT	CASSFRGQGFMNTEAFF
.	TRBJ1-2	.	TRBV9	TGTGCCAGCAGCGTTCCCGACGATGGGGCAGACTATGGCTACACCTTC	CASSVPDDGADYGYTF
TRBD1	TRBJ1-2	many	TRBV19	TGTGCCAGTAGTCGGGACAGGTGGGGGAACTATGGCTACACCTTC	CASSRDRWGNYGYTF